Listed here are 11 T cell receptor delta chains from one sample, sequenced in a study of gamma-delta T cells after stem cell transplantation. TCRdb reran clone calling via CATT on the RT-PCR reads. The sample lists about 5,700 delta-chain clones, approximately 1.9% seen once, with approximately 19% in the top ten. Sequencing was done on a sample of gamma-delta T cells. The receptors were gathered from a human donor. It is not recorded whose cells these are; they may come from a transplant donor.

This clone has only a few counts. The chain recombines TRDV2 with TRDJ1, with 12 bases aligning to TRDD3. Germline V gives CDR1 GEAIGNYY, CDR2 EKD. CDR3 length: 17 residues. The ends lost 2 bases at V and 0 bases at J; junction bases unmatched: 6. DNA for the CDR3: TGTGCCTGTGACAAACTGGGGGATACAAGTTACACCGATAAACTCATCTTT. As protein: CACDKLGDTSYTDKLIF.

As to this clone: The protein TCRdb lists belongs to a much larger clone and differs from this DNA's translation at residue 9, which points to a read error; the protein shown is made from the DNA. The chain links TRDV2 to TRDJ1; weak D call: TRDD3 (5 bases). The CDR3 is 18 residues long. V was clipped by 1 base and J by 4 bases, with 24 bases between them. Germline V gene lookup returns CDR1 GEAIGNYY and CDR2 EKD. CDR3 coding DNA: TGTGCCTGTGACACGGTATCCTCTGTGGGGACCACAAACGATAAACTCATCTTT. It is translated as CACDTVSSVGTTNDKLIF.

This clone has more than one count but fewer than ten. The protein TCRdb lists belongs to a much larger clone and differs from this DNA's translation at residue 5, which points to a read error; the protein shown is made from the DNA. The genes are TRDV2 and TRDJ3, with D unclear. From germline, CDR1 is GEAIGNYY and CDR2 EKD. Deletions cut 3 bases from V and 0 bases from J, with 14 bases between. The CDR3 spans 18 residues. The CDR3 region is CACDSGGASSWDTRQMFF. CDR3 sequence (DNA): TGTGCCTGTGACTCCGGAGGGGCTAGCTCCTGGGACACCCGACAGATGTTTTTC.

A word on this clone: TCRdb attributes to this sequence the protein of a much larger clone, which differs from the DNA translation at residue 15; a read error is likely, and the protein displayed is translated from the DNA. The CDR3 here is CACDPLLGDSQTDKPIF. Written as DNA, the CDR3 is TGTGCCTGTGACCCCTTACTGGGGGATAGTCAGACCGATAAACCCATCTTT. The V gene is TRDV2, the J gene TRDJ1; 11 bases are shared with TRDD3. The V gene's germline CDR1 is GEAIGNYY and CDR2 EKD. The CDR3 is 17 amino acids.

This clone was seen only a few times. This DNA's translation differs at residue 6 from TCRdb's protein, which comes from a much larger clone; a read error is likely, and the protein shown is translated from the DNA. V and J are TRDV2 and TRDJ1; weak D call: TRDD3 (5 bases). The V gene's germline CDR1 is GEAIGNYY and CDR2 EKD. With 1 base removed from V and 1 base from J, the gap between germline ends came to 21 bases. CDR3 length: 18 amino acids. For the CDR3, the DNA is TGTGCCTGTGACACTCCCAGCATTGGGGTGGGGTCCACCGATAAACTCATCTTT. It codes for CACDTPSIGVGSTDKLIF.

V is TRDV2 and J is TRDJ1; 13 bases fit TRDD3. The CDR3 loop spans 19 amino acids. In germline, CDR1 is GEAIGNYY, CDR2 EKD. Trimming removed 3 bases from V and 1 base from J; junction bases left unmatched: 13. The CDR3 region has the DNA TGTGCCTGTGACGACCTATTACTGGGGGATACGCTTAGCACCGATAAACTCATCTTT. It specifies CACDDLLLGDTLSTDKLIF.

As concerns this clone: TCRdb assigns this DNA the protein of a much larger clone, which departs from its translation at residue 4; this likely reflects a read error, and the protein shown comes from translating the DNA. This chain uses TRDV2 with TRDJ1; a possible D gene is TRDD3 (5 bases). Trimming pared 4 bases from V and 3 bases from J, leaving 14 bases between. The CDR3 loop spans 14 amino acids. In germline, CDR1 is GEAIGNYY, CDR2 EKD. The CDR3 sequence: CACETLGRADKLIF. The CDR3 DNA sequence: TGTGCCTGTGAAACGCTGGGAAGGGCCGATAAACTCATCTTT.

This clone was detected only a few times. A far larger clone is one nucleotide away, so this likely arose from a read error. The sample holds other DNA sequences that translate to the same CDR3. The chain recombines TRDV2 with TRDJ1; a possible D gene is TRDD3 (5 bases). Trimming pared 0 bases from V and 0 bases from J, leaving 7 bases between. The germline V gene encodes CDR1 GEAIGNYY and CDR2 EKD. The CDR3 contains 14 residues. DNA for the CDR3: TGTGCCTGTGACACCGCGGGATACACCGATAAACTCATCTTT. Amino acids: CACDTAGYTDKLIF.

Note on this clone: TCRdb assigns this DNA the protein of a much larger clone, which departs from its translation at residue 17; this likely reflects a read error, and the protein shown comes from translating the DNA. J is TRDJ1 and V is TRDV2; D perhaps matches TRDD3 (6 bases). Germline-derived CDR1 and CDR2 are GEAIGNYY and EKD. This CDR3 has 19 residues. CDR3 loop: CACDTAARRDSLYTDKPIF. The CDR3 nucleotides read TGTGCCTGTGACACCGCTGCACGTCGGGATAGCCTGTACACCGATAAACCCATCTTT.

The sample holds many counts of this clone. A single base is all that separates this from a far larger clone, so a read error is likely. V usage is TRDV2 and J usage is TRDJ1, with TRDD3 matching 7 bases. The CDR3 is 17 residues long. Germline trimming cut 1 base from V and 0 bases from J; bases unmatched to any gene: 10. Germline CDR1 reads GEAIGNYY; CDR2 reads EKD. DNA of the CDR3: TGTGCCTGTGACACGCTGGGGGGTACGGCGTACACCGATAAACTCATCTTT. Translating it yields CACDTLGGTAYTDKLIF.

Points on this clone: The sample contains more than one DNA sequence encoding this CDR3. The chain has TRDV2 and TRDJ2, with TRDD3 matching 10 bases. This CDR3 has 17 amino acids. V was clipped by 0 bases and J by 4 bases; unmatched bases: 7. Germline CDR1 reads GEAIGNYY; CDR2 reads EKD. The CDR3 spells CACDTVLGDGGTAQLFF. DNA of the CDR3: TGTGCCTGTGACACCGTACTGGGGGATGGGGGGACAGCACAACTCTTCTTT.